These T cell receptor beta chains were read from a single sample in a study of identical twins. One entry per CDR3 protein results from TCRdb running MiXCR on the 5' RACE reads. The table shows 690,000 or so distinct CDR3 sequences, with around 8.6% occurring only once. The same data also contributed to another study, on yellow fever vaccine responses in identical twins.

The sample consisted of PBMCs. These receptors all come from a woman under 30 in good health. CDR3s include the opening cysteine and the closing phenylalanine or tryptophan. The D gene is left open where the match is weak. The listing skips clone size in some rows; elsewhere it reads once, few, many or a size class.

>TRBV29-1|TRBD1|TRBJ2-2|-|11
TGCAGCGTTGGGGACAGCGGGGAGCTGTTTTTT
CSVGDSGELFF
>TRBV7-9|-|TRBJ2-7|few|14
TGTGCCAGCAGCCAGGCGGGACTCCTCTACGAGCAGTACTTC
CASSQAGLLYEQYF
>TRBV12-5|-|TRBJ2-7|-|15
TGTGCTAGTGGTACCCCACGGACGTCCTCCTACGAGCAGTACTTC
CASGTPRTSSYEQYF
>TRBV3-1|TRBD2|TRBJ2-3|-|17
TGTGCCAGCAGCCAATCGTCTGGGGGACTACGATTAGATACGCAGTATTTT
CASSQSSGGLRLDTQYF
>TRBV7-2|-|TRBJ1-1|-|14
TGTGCCAGCAGCTTCTCCGGGGCCTCCCTTGTAGCTTTCTTT
CASSFSGASLVAFF
>TRBV20-1|TRBD2|TRBJ2-2|-|16
TGCAGTGCTAGTTCATGGACTAGCCGGGACACCGGGGAGCTGTTTTTT
CSASSWTSRDTGELFF
>TRBV7-6|TRBD2|TRBJ2-1|few|14
TGTGCCACCGGGGGACTAGCGGGGGCCAATGAGCAGTTCTTC
CATGGLAGANEQFF
>TRBV20-1|-|TRBJ2-7|few|14
TGCAGTGCTAGAGATCTCAGGGAGAACTACGAGCAGTACTTC
CSARDLRENYEQYF
>TRBV4-2|-|TRBJ2-2|-|17
TGTGCCAGCAGCCAAGAATCGCGTACGGCGAACACCGGGGAGCTGTTTTTT
CASSQESRTANTGELFF
>TRBV7-2|-|TRBJ2-5|many|16
TGTGCCAGCAGCTTAGCTTGGTCAGAGGGTCAAGAGACCCAGTACTTC
CASSLAWSEGQETQYF
>TRBV2|-|TRBJ2-1|-|14
TGTGCCAGCAGTTTTTCGGACGGAAACAATGAGCAGTTCTTC
CASSFSDGNNEQFF
>TRBV25-1|-|TRBJ2-7|few|14
TGTGCCAGCAGTGCGACACCGAGGGTCTACGAGCAGTACTTC
CASSATPRVYEQYF
>TRBV6-5|TRBD1|TRBJ1-1|many|12
TGTGCCACCTCACAGGGGTTAACTGAAGCTTTCTTT
CATSQGLTEAFF
>TRBV12-3/TRBV12-4|-|TRBJ1-1|many|14
TGTGCCAGCAGTTTACAGGGCCAGAACACTGAAGCTTTCTTT
CASSLQGQNTEAFF
>TRBV29-1|TRBD2|TRBJ2-3|-|15
TGCAGCCCGGGACTAGCGGGGGGAAGCACAGATACGCAGTATTTT
CSPGLAGGSTDTQYF
>TRBV10-3|TRBD2|TRBJ2-2|many|15
TGTGCCATCAGGGGAGATAGCGGGGTTCCCGGGGAGCTGTTTTTT
CAIRGDSGVPGELFF
>TRBV2|-|TRBJ2-4|-|17
TGTGCCAGCAGTGAAATATCCTTTCAGGGTAGGGAAAACATTCAGTACTTC
CASSEISFQGRENIQYF
>TRBV27|-|TRBJ2-7|few|16
TGTGCCAGCAGTCTACTCTCGGCGGGGACATCCAACGAGCAGTACTTC
CASSLLSAGTSNEQYF
>TRBV7-6|-|TRBJ2-6|-|16
TGTGCCAGCAGCATGGGAGGAACCTCTGGGGCCAACGTCCTGACTTTC
CASSMGGTSGANVLTF
>TRBV28|-|TRBJ1-2|few|13
TGTGCCAGCAGTTTGGGGGTGCCGGGTGGCTACACCTTC
CASSLGVPGGYTF
>TRBV4-3|-|TRBJ1-1|-|14
TGCGCCAGCAGCCGAGGGACAAAGAACACTGAAGCTTTCTTT
CASSRGTKNTEAFF
>TRBV15|TRBD2|TRBJ2-3|-|15
TGTGCCACCAGCAGAGATCCGACTAGCAGGGATACGCAGTATTTT
CATSRDPTSRDTQYF
>TRBV29-1|-|TRBJ1-1|-|11
TGCAGCGTAGGACAGACCTATGAAGCTTTCTTT
CSVGQTYEAFF
>TRBV20-1|-|TRBJ2-5|few|16
TGCAGTGCTAGAGATATATTTTCCGGGGCAGTGGAGACCCAGTACTTC
CSARDIFSGAVETQYF
>TRBV28|TRBD1|TRBJ2-7|many|11
TGTGCCAGCAGGACAGGGTACGAGCAGTACTTC
CASRTGYEQYF
>TRBV5-1|TRBD2|TRBJ2-1|many|18
TGCGCCAGCAGCTTGGCCCCTAGCGGGGGGGCCAAAAGGAATGAGCAGTTCTTC
CASSLAPSGGAKRNEQFF
>TRBV5-6|-|TRBJ2-7|-|14
TGTGCCAGCAGCACCTTCGCAGGGACCTACGAGCAGTACTTC
CASSTFAGTYEQYF
>TRBV5-6|TRBD2|TRBJ2-1|few|16
TGTGCCAGCAGCTTAAAGCGGGGGGTTACCTACAATGAGCAGTTCTTC
CASSLKRGVTYNEQFF
>TRBV20-1|TRBD1|TRBJ2-7|-|15
TGCAGTGCTAGAGATTTCACAGGGGAATTGTACGAGCAGTACTTC
CSARDFTGELYEQYF
>TRBV10-2|TRBD2|TRBJ2-3|-|17
TGCGCCAGCAAGGGGCCTAGCGGGGGCCAAAGCACAGATACGCAGTATTTT
CASKGPSGGQSTDTQYF
>TRBV19|-|TRBJ2-1|few|13
TGTGCCAGCACTGCTGCAGGAGGGAATGAGCAGTTCTTC
CASTAAGGNEQFF
>TRBV25-1|TRBD1|TRBJ2-5|-|14
TGTGCCAGCAGTGGAGACAGGGGTGAGGAGACCCAGTACTTC
CASSGDRGEETQYF